The rows below give T cell receptor beta chains drawn from one sample of a study of identical twins. TCRdb ran MiXCR on the 5' RACE reads and lists one entry per CDR3 protein. Of 300,000 to 400,000 distinct CDR3 sequences detected, about 10% appear once; the ten largest clones hold 8% to 10%. The sample taken for sequencing was naive T cells sorted from blood. All receptors derive from a woman aged 50 to 60 in good health. Each CDR3 is given with its conserved first and last residue. A D gene is named only where the DNA matches it firmly. Size is stated for part of the rows, as once, few or many counts, or as a class when the clone is expanded.

V: TRBV9; D: .; J: TRBJ2-3; size: few; DNA: TGTGCCAGCAGCGTAGACCCGACGGCGGGGGCGCGGGATACGCAGTATTTT; CDR3: CASSVDPTAGARDTQYF
V: TRBV29-1; D: TRBD1; J: TRBJ1-1; size: .; DNA: TGCAGCGTTGAAGAGCCACAGGGGACTGAAGCTTTCTTT; CDR3: CSVEEPQGTEAFF
V: TRBV7-8; D: .; J: TRBJ2-2; size: many; DNA: TGTGCCAGTGCTACCGGGGCCGGGGAGCTGTTTTTT; CDR3: CASATGAGELFF
V: TRBV5-5; D: .; J: TRBJ2-3; size: few; DNA: TGTGCCAGCAGCCGCCACCAGGTTACCACAGATACGCAGTATTTT; CDR3: CASSRHQVTTDTQYF
V: TRBV27; D: TRBD1; J: TRBJ1-1; size: many; DNA: TGTGCCAGCAGAAGACAGGGGGTTGGAACTGAAGCTTTCTTT; CDR3: CASRRQGVGTEAFF
V: TRBV5-1; D: TRBD2; J: TRBJ2-7; size: many; DNA: TGCGCCAGCAGTTTAGCGGGAGGGCCCCCCTACGAGCAGTACTTC; CDR3: CASSLAGGPPYEQYF
V: TRBV6-5; D: TRBD1; J: TRBJ2-6; size: many; DNA: TGTGCCACCGGGACAGTTTCTTTCTCTGGGGCCAACGTCCTGACTTTC; CDR3: CATGTVSFSGANVLTF
V: TRBV6-1; D: .; J: TRBJ1-3; size: few; DNA: TGTGCCAGCAGTGAGACTGGAAACACCATATATTTT; CDR3: CASSETGNTIYF
V: TRBV18; D: TRBD2; J: TRBJ2-1; size: many; DNA: TGTGCCAGCTCATTCCTAGCGGGAGGGATAAATGAGCAGTTCTTC; CDR3: CASSFLAGGINEQFF
V: TRBV24-1; D: .; J: TRBJ2-7; size: few; DNA: TGTGCCACCCCTACAGCCTACGAGCAGTACTTC; CDR3: CATPTAYEQYF
V: TRBV6-5; D: .; J: TRBJ2-3; size: few; DNA: TGTGCCAGCACCTCAACGGGGCCTGGGGATACGCAGTATTTT; CDR3: CASTSTGPGDTQYF
V: TRBV5-1; D: .; J: TRBJ2-1; size: many; DNA: TGCGCCAGCAGCCGAGAAGGGGCGAAGACCTACAATGAGCAGTTCTTC; CDR3: CASSREGAKTYNEQFF
V: TRBV7-2; D: TRBD2; J: TRBJ2-3; size: .; DNA: TGTGACCTCGTGACTAGCGGGAGGGGAGATACGCAGTATTTT; CDR3: CDLVTSGRGDTQYF
V: TRBV5-5; D: TRBD1; J: TRBJ2-3; size: .; DNA: TGTGCCAGCAGCCGTCGGACAGGCGGCACAGATACGCAGTATTTT; CDR3: CASSRRTGGTDTQYF
V: TRBV6-5; D: TRBD1; J: TRBJ1-2; size: many; DNA: TGTGCCAGCAGGAGACAGGGAGTATATGGCTACACCTTC; CDR3: CASRRQGVYGYTF
V: TRBV5-1; D: .; J: TRBJ2-2; size: .; DNA: TGCGCCAGCAGCCCGGATGGGGGCGGGGAGCTGTTTTTT; CDR3: CASSPDGGGELFF
V: TRBV10-3; D: .; J: TRBJ2-1; size: .; DNA: TGTGCCATCAGCCCGGGGAATGAGCAGTTCTTC; CDR3: CAISPGNEQFF
V: TRBV24-1; D: TRBD1; J: TRBJ2-1; size: .; DNA: TGTGCCACCAGTGATTCCATCTCTTGGGGGCAGGGGGACAATGAGCAGTTCTTC; CDR3: CATSDSISWGQGDNEQFF
V: TRBV19; D: .; J: TRBJ2-1; size: few; DNA: TGTGCCAGTAGTATCCGAGATTTATTGGTGGAGCAGTTCTTC; CDR3: CASSIRDLLVEQFF
V: TRBV5-1; D: .; J: TRBJ2-2; size: .; DNA: TGCGCCAGCAGCTCAGGCGGGGTCACCGGGCAGCTGTTTTTT; CDR3: CASSSGGVTGQLFF
V: TRBV12-3/TRBV12-4; D: TRBD2; J: TRBJ2-3; size: many; DNA: TGTGCCAGCAGCGGTGGACTAGCATCCGATACGCAGTATTTT; CDR3: CASSGGLASDTQYF
V: TRBV7-9; D: TRBD2; J: TRBJ2-7; size: .; DNA: TGTGCCAGCAGCGTTAGCGGGTCTCCATACGAGCAGTACTTC; CDR3: CASSVSGSPYEQYF
V: TRBV13; D: .; J: TRBJ2-7; size: many; DNA: TGTGCCAGCAGCTTAAGAGTTGGGACTGGGTCATACGAGCAGTACTTC; CDR3: CASSLRVGTGSYEQYF
V: TRBV29-1; D: TRBD1; J: TRBJ2-7; size: .; DNA: TGCAGCGTCTCAGACAGGGGAATAGAATCCTACGAGCAGTACTTC; CDR3: CSVSDRGIESYEQYF
V: TRBV12-3/TRBV12-4; D: TRBD1; J: TRBJ1-1; size: few; DNA: TGTGCCAGCAGTCCGACACAGGGGGGCTTGAACACTGAAGCTTTCTTT; CDR3: CASSPTQGGLNTEAFF
V: TRBV12-3/TRBV12-4; D: .; J: TRBJ2-5; size: .; DNA: TGTGCCAGCAGTTTAGATGGCAGGTTAAGGTTC; CDR3: CASSLDGRLRF
V: TRBV29-1; D: TRBD2; J: TRBJ2-5; size: few; DNA: TGCAGCGTTAAAGGGGCGGGAGGCCAGGAGACCCAGTACTTC; CDR3: CSVKGAGGQETQYF
V: TRBV6-1; D: .; J: TRBJ2-3; size: .; DNA: TGTGCCAGCAGTGAAGCGGGTGGTGTCACGCAGTATTTT; CDR3: CASSEAGGVTQYF
V: TRBV12-3/TRBV12-4; D: .; J: TRBJ1-2; size: few; DNA: TGTGCCAGCAGACTGATCTTGGGCTACACCTTC; CDR3: CASRLILGYTF
V: TRBV2; D: .; J: TRBJ2-2; size: .; DNA: TGTGCCAGCAGTGTCGAAGAGCGTCCGACCACCGGGGAGCTGTTTTTT; CDR3: CASSVEERPTTGELFF
V: TRBV5-1; D: .; J: TRBJ2-1; size: .; DNA: TGCGCCAGCAGCTTGGCCGGAGCGGACGAGCAGTTCTTC; CDR3: CASSLAGADEQFF
V: TRBV7-9; D: .; J: TRBJ1-1; size: many; DNA: TGTGCCAGCAGCTTTTCGGGCCCTGAAGCTTTCTTT; CDR3: CASSFSGPEAFF
V: TRBV12-3/TRBV12-4; D: .; J: TRBJ1-1; size: many; DNA: TGTGCCAGCGTTGGGGCCCTTAGGAGAGCTTTCTTT; CDR3: CASVGALRRAFF
V: TRBV6-1; D: .; J: TRBJ2-6; size: few; DNA: TGTGCCAGCAGTGAGGCTGATGGCGGGGCCAACGTCCTGACTTTC; CDR3: CASSEADGGANVLTF
V: TRBV20-1; D: .; J: TRBJ2-1; size: .; DNA: TGCAGTGCTAGAGCCACCACAGCTCCGACCTACAATGAGCAGTTCTTC; CDR3: CSARATTAPTYNEQFF
V: TRBV5-1; D: .; J: TRBJ2-7; size: few; DNA: TGCGCCAGCGCGCGACAGGAATCCTACGAGCAGTACTTC; CDR3: CASARQESYEQYF
V: TRBV5-1; D: .; J: TRBJ2-5; size: .; DNA: TGCGCCAGCAGCCTCACCGGAAAGGAGGAGACCCAGTACTTC; CDR3: CASSLTGKEETQYF
V: TRBV5-1; D: TRBD1; J: TRBJ2-5; size: .; DNA: TGCGCCAGCAGCTCGGACAGGGCCCAAGAGACCCAGTACTTC; CDR3: CASSSDRAQETQYF
V: TRBV6-5; D: .; J: TRBJ2-1; size: .; DNA: TGTGCCAGCAGTTACTCCATCGGGACTCCTAGAGGGTATGAGCAGTTCTTC; CDR3: CASSYSIGTPRGYEQFF
V: TRBV11-3; D: TRBD1; J: TRBJ2-1; size: few; DNA: TGTGCCAGCAGCTCAATAAAAGGACAGGAATTTCCGTTCTTC; CDR3: CASSSIKGQEFPFF
V: TRBV5-1; D: TRBD2; J: TRBJ2-1; size: many; DNA: TGCGCCAGCAGCCTGCTGCTAGCGGGAGAGAACAATGAGCAGTTCTTC; CDR3: CASSLLLAGENNEQFF
V: TRBV27; D: .; J: TRBJ1-5; size: .; DNA: TGTGCCAGCAGCCGAATCGGACAGAGCTATAGCAATCAGCCCCAGCATTTT; CDR3: CASSRIGQSYSNQPQHF
V: TRBV5-1; D: TRBD1; J: TRBJ1-5; size: many; DNA: TGTGCCAGCAGCCCTGGGACAGGGAATCAGCCCCAGCATTTT; CDR3: CASSPGTGNQPQHF
V: TRBV20-1; D: .; J: TRBJ1-1; size: many; DNA: TGCAGTGCGATGGGGGGGGGTTCCACTGAAGCTTTCTTT; CDR3: CSAMGGGSTEAFF
V: TRBV12-5; D: TRBD2; J: TRBJ2-1; size: .; DNA: TGTGCTAGTGGGCGACTAGCGGGACCGAGCAAAGAGCAGTTCTTC; CDR3: CASGRLAGPSKEQFF
V: TRBV7-2; D: .; J: TRBJ1-1; size: few; DNA: TGTGCCAGCAGCTTGAACAGGAATATGGCTTTCTTT; CDR3: CASSLNRNMAFF
V: TRBV27; D: .; J: TRBJ2-1; size: .; DNA: TGTGCCAGCAGTTACCTTAACAATGAGCAGTTCTTC; CDR3: CASSYLNNEQFF
V: TRBV4-1; D: TRBD2; J: TRBJ2-5; size: .; DNA: TGCGCCAGCAGCCAAGATATTAGCGGGAGCACAAAGACCCAGTACTTC; CDR3: CASSQDISGSTKTQYF
V: TRBV7-6; D: .; J: TRBJ1-3; size: few; DNA: TGTGCCAGCAGCTCCTTAGTTGGGCCTGGAAACACCATATATTTT; CDR3: CASSSLVGPGNTIYF
V: TRBV12-3/TRBV12-4; D: .; J: TRBJ2-7; size: few; DNA: TGTGCCAGCAGTTGGCAGCCGGGGTACGAGCAGTACTTC; CDR3: CASSWQPGYEQYF
V: TRBV24-1; D: .; J: TRBJ2-1; size: many; DNA: TGTGCCACCAGTGATCCCGGAGAGTCCTACAATGAGCAGTTCTTC; CDR3: CATSDPGESYNEQFF
V: TRBV4-1; D: .; J: TRBJ2-5; size: many; DNA: TGCGCCAGCAGCCAAGATCCTGGAAAGTTTGGTAGGACCCAGTACTTC; CDR3: CASSQDPGKFGRTQYF
V: TRBV4-1; D: TRBD1; J: TRBJ2-5; size: many; DNA: TGCGCCAGCAGTCCAATAGGGACAGGGGGCCGAGAGACCCAGTACTTC; CDR3: CASSPIGTGGRETQYF
V: TRBV5-1; D: TRBD2; J: TRBJ2-5; size: .; DNA: TGCGCCAGCAGCGGTGGGGGGCGACGGACTAGCGAAAAAGAGACCCAGTACTTC; CDR3: CASSGGGRRTSEKETQYF
V: TRBV4-1; D: TRBD2; J: TRBJ2-3; size: .; DNA: TGCGCCAGCAGCCGGGTCGGGACTAGCGGTAGACATTTT; CDR3: CASSRVGTSGRHF
V: TRBV12-3/TRBV12-4; D: .; J: TRBJ2-2; size: .; DNA: TGTGCCAGCAGTTTAATCTTGGGCACCGGGGAGCTGTTTTTT; CDR3: CASSLILGTGELFF
V: TRBV29-1; D: .; J: TRBJ2-4; size: many; DNA: TGCAGCGTGGTGACTAGGGAGATTCAGTACTTC; CDR3: CSVVTREIQYF
V: TRBV30; D: .; J: TRBJ2-1; size: .; DNA: TGTGCCTGGAAAGCTCGACGCCTAGGCAATGAGCAGTTCTTC; CDR3: CAWKARRLGNEQFF
V: TRBV20-1; D: TRBD2; J: TRBJ2-2; size: many; DNA: TGCAGTGCTAGGACTAGCGACACCGGGGAGCTGTTTTTT; CDR3: CSARTSDTGELFF
V: TRBV4-1; D: TRBD1; J: TRBJ1-6; size: .; DNA: TGCGCCAGCCGACAGGGAACGGGCTCACCCCTCCACTTT; CDR3: CASRQGTGSPLHF